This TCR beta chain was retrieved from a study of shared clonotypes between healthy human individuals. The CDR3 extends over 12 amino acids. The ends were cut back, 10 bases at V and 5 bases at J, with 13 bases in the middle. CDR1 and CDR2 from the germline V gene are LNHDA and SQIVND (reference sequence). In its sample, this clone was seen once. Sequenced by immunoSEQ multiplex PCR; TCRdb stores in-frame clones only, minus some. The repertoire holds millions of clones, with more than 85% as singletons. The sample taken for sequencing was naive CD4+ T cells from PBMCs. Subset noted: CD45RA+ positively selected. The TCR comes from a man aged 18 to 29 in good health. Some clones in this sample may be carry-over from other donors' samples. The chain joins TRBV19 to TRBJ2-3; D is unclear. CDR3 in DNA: TGTGCCACCTCCGGTCTTCTAGATACGCAGTATTTT. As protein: CATSGLLDTQYF.